This T cell receptor beta chain emerged from a study of blood T cell repertoires in COVID-19 (dated by TCRdb to 2020 to 2022). Notes on the research overall: Collaborator samples came from the United States, Italy and Spain and covered acute and convalescent phases of COVID-19. The prospective study material was composed of cDNA or gDNA derived from T cells, B-cell-depleted T cells, or PBMCs. The dataset comprised deeply sampled blood TCRbeta repertoires from subjects exposed to, actively infected with, or recovered from COVID-19. The repertoires were released in a freely available public database meant as a resource for research on the immune response to SARS-CoV-2. The samples were drawn from two sources: the first 160 participants of the ongoing ImmuneRACE study, and about 1,300 subjects contributed by 6 global collaborators. Nearly every sample came with metadata listing a de-identified subject ID, COVID-19 status, age in years and sex. HLA class I and class II types, where available, came from metadata supplied by the sample provider rather than from assay-based typing.

The collaborating institutions used their own protocols to collect whole blood in K2EDTA tubes. For TCRbeta analysis, collaborators shipped samples in one of three forms: frozen whole blood, isolated PBMCs, or DNA extracted from either of those sample types. What the research found in general, with its limitations: The amount of clinical and demographic metadata varied by source and participant and was provided uncurated.

V has 5 bases trimmed and J has 6 bases trimmed; junction bases matching no gene number 8. The cysteine opens and the phenylalanine closes a CDR3 of 15 amino acids. CDR3 DNA is the only sequence kept; it has 45 bases, read in frame from the first base. The germline V gene (reference sequence) provides CDR1 LNHDA and CDR2 SQIVND. About this clone itself: The target of this receptor is not known. Per-nucleotide qualities are absent, and no much larger clonotype sits a single base away.

The immunoSEQ Assay, a bias-controlled multiplex PCR, was used to amplify TCRbeta CDR3 regions from genomic DNA. The paper's data handling went like this. Within the assay, amplification of reference gene primers was used to estimate how many nucleated cells each sample contained. Sequence reads were collapsed and filtered to measure the absolute abundance of every unique TCRbeta CDR3 rearrangement. Productive Simpson clonality was computed per sample as the square root of Simpson's diversity index over productive rearrangements. TCRdb re-hosts the immuneACCESS table, in-frame sequences only. Its copies lack some clones; in the studies checked, an unresolved V gene accounts for under half of them, and the cause for the rest is not known. V and J calls plus clone size are reproduced from that table; the DNA served to infer D and trimming. This sample holds approximately 80,000 clones; approximately 78% were observed only once. The ten top clones hold about 10% of the sample.

Material for sequencing was peripheral blood. The sequence was obtained from a man between 60 and 75 years old with acute or convalescent COVID-19. In this chain, TRBV19 is recombined with TRBJ2-2, and 8 junction bases match TRBD2. The CDR3 protein sequence reads: CASSPRTSSAGELFF. The DNA sequence reads TGTGCCAGTAGTCCTCGGACTAGCAGCGCCGGGGAGCTGTTTTTT. With the portions outside the CDR3 filled from the reference TRBV19 and TRBJ2-2 genes, the complete variable region becomes DGGITQSPKYLFRKEGQNVTLSCEQNLNHDAMYWYRQDPGQGLRLIYYSQIVNDFQKGDIAEGYSVSREKKESFPLTVTSAQKNPTAFYLCASSPRTSSAGELFFGEGSRLTVL.